Below, 11 T cell receptor beta chains from the same sample are listed, as sequenced in a study of T cells in localized non-small cell lung cancer. The assay was immunoSEQ multiplex PCR, and TCRdb's table has in-frame clones only and misses some. The sample consists of 3,000 to 4,500 clones, 31% of them appearing once. The sequencing used normal lung tissue next to the tumor, collected before any cancer treatment. The receptors were gathered from a male donor at least 60 years old with stage III lung adenocarcinoma.

The chain links TRBV11-3 to TRBJ2-3, with 9 bases lining up with TRBD1. The V gene's germline CDR1 is SGHNT and CDR2 YENEEA. The CDR3 consists of 16 residues. With 5 bases clipped from V and 2 bases from J, the junction kept 8 bases outside the gene matches. The CDR3 bases are TGTGCCAGCAGCGCGGGGACAGGGCCTTCCACAGATACGCAGTATTTT. Its protein product is CASSAGTGPSTDTQYF.

This chain links TRBV28 with TRBJ1-5, with 7 positions matching TRBD1. The V gene end was trimmed by 10 bases and the J gene end by 0 bases; junction bases not matched to a gene: 9. CDR3 length equals 15 residues. CDR1 is MDHEN and CDR2 is SYDVKM in the germline V gene. CDR3 nucleotide sequence: TGTGCCATTAAGGACAGGAAGTATAGCAATCAGCCCCAGCATTTT. Amino acids: CAIKDRKYSNQPQHF.

This clone was seen a few times. This chain joins TRBV11-3 and TRBJ2-3; 12 bases agree with TRBD2. CDR3 length: 15 residues. Unmatched junction bases numbered 6, after V lost 6 bases and J lost 5 bases. In germline, CDR1 is SGHNT, CDR2 YENEEA. The CDR3 spells CASRRLAGEVDTQYF. The CDR3, as DNA: TGTGCCAGCAGGCGACTAGCGGGAGAGGTAGATACGCAGTATTTT.

Note on this clone: One end of the junction does not line up with germline, which may come from a read error. This chain joins TRBV6-1 and TRBJ2-1, with TRBD2 identical over 7 bases. Germline values: CDR1 MNHNS, CDR2 SASEGT. CDR3 length: 13 amino acids. CDR3 residues: CAISEEAGNEQFF. The CDR3 DNA follows: TGTGCCATCAGTGAAGAAGCGGGGAATGAGCAGTTCTTC.

This clone was observed a few times. Here the CDR3 reads CASSFQTGSGETQYF. In DNA form, the CDR3 reads TGCGCCAGCAGCTTCCAGACAGGGTCGGGGGAGACCCAGTACTTC. The genes are TRBV5-1 and TRBJ2-5, with 7 nucleotides matching TRBD1. The CDR3 is 15 amino acids. Germline assignment: CDR1 SGHRS and CDR2 YFSETQ. J gave up 5 bases and V 2 bases, and 9 bases lay outside the gene matches.

Here the CDR3 reads CASSPAGTVSSYNEQFF. As DNA, the CDR3 is TGTGCCAGCAGCCCCGCGGGCACGGTGAGCTCCTACAATGAGCAGTTCTTC. This chain joins TRBV11-3 and TRBJ2-1; TRBD2 might be the D (5 bases). Trimming took 5 bases from V and 0 from J, leaving 17 bases between them. Per germline, CDR1 SGHNT and CDR2 YENEEA. The CDR3 runs to 17 residues.

A few counts support this clone. This chain joins TRBV25-1 and TRBJ2-1; TRBD2 might be the D (5 bases). The V gene's germline CDR1 is MGHDK and CDR2 SYGVNS. The CDR3 extends over 17 amino acids. V was cut by 2 bases and J by 8 bases, with 22 bases left in between. CDR3 amino acids: CASSETLGSGPAHEQFF. For the CDR3, the DNA is TGTGCCAGCAGTGAAACCCTCGGAAGCGGACCTGCACATGAGCAGTTCTTC.

The sample holds a few counts of this clone. The J gene is TRBJ2-7, the V gene TRBV6-8; TRBD2 aligns across 7 bases. The V and J ends lost 3 bases and 6 bases, in that order; junction bases with no gene match: 20. Looked up from germline, CDR1 is MNHGY and CDR2 is SAAAGT. The CDR3 contains 18 residues. The CDR3 DNA reads TGTGCCAGCAGTTATTCCAGACAGCGGGGATTCTCTCAATTCGAGCAGTACTTC. Amino acid sequence: CASSYSRQRGFSQFEQYF.

The chain employs TRBV6-8 and TRBJ1-1; D ambiguous. The CDR3 has 14 residues. CDR1 and CDR2 from the germline V gene are MNHGY and SAAAGT. Trimming took 8 bases from V and 0 from J, leaving 13 bases between them. CDR3 coding DNA: TGTGCCAGCGTAAAGCTGTCGGTGAACACTGAAGCTTTCTTT. It codes for CASVKLSVNTEAFF.

V usage is TRBV7-2 and J usage is TRBJ2-1; possibly TRBD1 or TRBD2 for D (6 bases each). The germline V and J ends were trimmed by 3 bases and 3 bases, with 12 bases remaining between them. Germline V lookup: CDR1 SGHTA, CDR2 FQGNSA. The CDR3 is 15 amino acids. The CDR3 nucleotides read TGTGCCAGCAGCTTCGACGGGGGCAGCTACAATGAGCAGTTCTTC. It specifies CASSFDGGSYNEQFF. Based on the CDR3 plus reference TRBV7-2 and TRBJ2-1, the full variable domain is GAGVSQSPSNKVTEKGKDVELRCDPISGHTALYWYRQSLGQGLEFLIYFQGNSAPDKSGLPSDRFSAERTGGSVSTLTIQRTQQEDSAVYLCASSFDGGSYNEQFFGPGTRLTVL.

This clone was counted a few times. This chain uses TRBV9 with TRBJ2-3; 14 nucleotides line up with TRBD2. The CDR3 is made up of 16 amino acids. In germline, CDR1 is SGDLS, CDR2 YYNGEE. The V segment lost 3 bases and the J segment 7 bases; nucleotides outside the gene matches: 7. Here the CDR3 DNA reads TGTGCCAGCAGCGCAACGGGACTAGCGGGAGTGTATACGCAGTATTTT. Amino acid sequence: CASSATGLAGVYTQYF.